These 5 T cell receptor beta chains came from one sample sequenced in a study of human T cells and chemical hapten exposure (dated by TCRdb to about 2021). The protocol used for the library was RACE. Sequencing relied on a NextSeq 500. The public reads were reanalyzed by TCRdb: fastp trimming at Q25, MiXCR alignment, in-frame beta chains only. Entries that share a CDR3 protein sequence are merged under the most common genes and DNA. The table for this sample lists 28,000 or so distinct CDR3 sequences; around 7.4% of them were counted only once. The ten largest clones take up 9% to 10% of the sample. Read against the paper, the sample's time point label means: healthy volunteer bleed at 2 weeks. Total RNA was isolated from unfractionated whole blood collected in Tempus Blood RNA tubes. Material for sequencing was whole blood. These receptor sequences come from a human donor in good health. Some clones in this sample may be carry-over from other donors' samples.

This clonotype was observed at least ten times. J is TRBJ2-1 and V is TRBV20-1; 10 bases map to TRBD2. In germline, CDR1 is DFQATT, CDR2 SNEGSKA (reference sequence). CDR3 size: 17 residues. Germline trimming cut 0 bases from V and 9 bases from J; bases unmatched to any gene: 14. The CDR3 DNA reads as TGCAGTGCTAGAGATTCTAGCGGGAGACCCACAAGCAGTGAGCAGTTCTTC. Amino acids: CSARDSSGRPTSSEQFF.

Only a few counts were recorded for this clonotype. The chain has TRBV12-3 or TRBV12-4 and TRBJ2-5; 7 bases are shared with TRBD2. The ends lost 3 bases at V and 7 bases at J; junction bases unmatched: 8. CDR3 length equals 14 residues. The CDR3 coding sequence is TGTGCCAGCAGTTTGGGAGGGTCCCGGGGGACCCAGTACTTC. Encoded protein: CASSLGGSRGTQYF.

This rearrangement joins TRBV13 to TRBJ2-1; the match to TRBD2 covers 8 bases. The V segment lost 2 bases and the J segment 6 bases; nucleotides outside the gene matches: 9. The CDR3 is 16 residues long. In germline, CDR1 is PRHDT, CDR2 FYEKMQ (reference sequence). This CDR3 reads CASSLMGTSRINEQFF. The CDR3 nucleotides read TGTGCCAGCAGCTTAATGGGGACTAGTCGGATCAATGAGCAGTTCTTC.

This clonotype has at least ten counts. The chain carries TRBV18 and TRBJ1-3; D is undetermined. This CDR3 has 12 residues. In germline, CDR1 is KGHSH, CDR2 LQKENI. V shed 10 bases and J shed 4 bases, with 11 bases lying between them. The CDR3: CATSSRGNTIYF. CDR3 coding DNA: TGTGCCACCTCCTCACGAGGAAACACCATATATTTT.

The chain links TRBV29-1 to TRBJ1-1, with D possibly matching TRBD1 (6 bases). The V and J ends lost 3 bases and 4 bases respectively, with 12 bases between them. The CDR3 is 13 residues long. CDR1 SQVTM and CDR2 ANQGSEA come from the germline V gene. The CDR3 DNA is TGCAGCGTTGAGGGCAGGGGAGGCACTGAAGCTTTCTTT. Its translation is CSVEGRGGTEAFF.